One sample yielded the 30 T cell receptor beta chains listed below, sequenced in a study of STAT5B mutations in CD4+ large granular lymphocyte leukemia. Assay used: immunoSEQ multiplex PCR; TCRdb lists only in-frame clones, some missing. This table has tens of thousands of clones, less than 80% appearing once. Sequenced material: CD4+ T cells from blood buffy coats. The receptors come from a human donor in good health.

Points on this clone: The sample contains more than one DNA sequence encoding this CDR3. The rearrangement uses TRBV5-1 and TRBJ1-1, with a tentative D call TRBD1 (5 bases). Germline V gene data show CDR1 as SGHRS and CDR2 as YFSETQ. This CDR3 has 14 amino acids. Deletions cut 5 bases from V and 2 bases from J, with 13 bases between. This chain's CDR3 is CASSLGTLNTEAFF. CDR3 nucleotides: TGCGCCAGCAGTCTCGGGACTTTAAACACTGAAGCTTTCTTT.

This clone has only one observation. The genes are TRBV11-2 and TRBJ2-7, with a possible D match to TRBD2 (6 bases). The V end was cut by 7 bases, the J end by 3 bases, with 16 bases between. CDR1 is SGHAT, CDR2 FQNNGV, per germline. This CDR3 contains 14 residues. The CDR3 sequence: CASTQQLAGYEQYF. The DNA for the CDR3 is TGTGCCAGCACCCAGCAACTAGCAGGCTACGAGCAGTACTTC.

The chain recombines TRBV4-2 with TRBJ1-3; perhaps TRBD1 as D (5 bases). Trimming removed 1 base at V and 3 bases at J, with 19 bases between. The CDR3 length is 18 residues. Germline CDR1 and CDR2: LGHNA and YNFKEQ. The CDR3 loop reads CASSQGIRGTSSGNTIYF. For the CDR3, the DNA is TGTGCCAGCAGCCAAGGAATACGCGGGACCTCCAGTGGAAACACCATATATTTT.

Only a few counts were recorded for this clone. The rearrangement joins TRBV27 to TRBJ2-2, with D possibly called TRBD1 or TRBD2 (7 bases each). In germline, CDR1 is MNHEY, CDR2 SMNVEV (reference sequence). Between the trimmed V and J ends, which lost 7 bases and 2 bases, there was a span of 20 bases. The CDR3 runs 17 residues. CDR3 sequence reads: CASISFRGGQNTGELFF. Written as DNA, the CDR3 is TGTGCCAGCATCTCTTTCAGGGGGGGCCAAAACACCGGGGAGCTGTTTTTT.

The rearrangement uses TRBV29-1 and TRBJ1-2; D possibly corresponds to TRBD1 (5 bases). V was shortened by 7 bases and J by 6 bases, with 18 bases between the two germline ends. Germline CDR1 is SQVTM and CDR2 is ANQGSEA. This CDR3 has 13 amino acids. DNA of the CDR3: TGCAGCGCCCCGGGGGGGGGAGGGGATGGCTACACCTTC. Translating it yields CSAPGGGGDGYTF.

This sequence joins TRBV5-1 and TRBJ2-5; TRBD2 agrees at 14 bases. Judging by the DNA end, TRBJ2-7 fits better; the J call may be wrong. This CDR3 is 15 amino acids long. The V gene's germline CDR1 is SGHRS and CDR2 YFSETQ. The CDR3 DNA reads as TGCGCCAGCAGCTCCGGGACTAGCGGGAGTTACGAGCAGTACTTC. It specifies CASSSGTSGSYEQYF.

The genes are TRBV5-1 and TRBJ2-1; 7 bases match TRBD2. The length of the CDR3 is 14 residues. V was clipped by 6 bases and J by 4 bases; unmatched bases: 7. Germline CDR1 and CDR2: SGHRS and YFSETQ. The CDR3 DNA reads as TGCGCCAGCAACCCCCAAGCGGGGTACAATGAGCAGTTCTTC. Translated, it gives CASNPQAGYNEQFF.

This rearrangement joins TRBV18 to TRBJ2-5, with 9 nucleotides matching TRBD2. The germline V gene encodes CDR1 KGHSH and CDR2 LQKENI. The V gene end was trimmed by 0 bases and the J gene end by 4 bases; junction bases not matched to a gene: 0. The CDR3 is made up of 14 amino acids. CDR3 sequence reads: CASSPPLAGETQYF. CDR3 bases: TGTGCCAGCTCACCACCACTAGCGGGAGAGACCCAGTACTTC.

The rearrangement links TRBV5-5 to TRBJ2-5; 7 bases are a match to TRBD2. The V and J ends lost 4 bases and 7 bases, in that order; junction bases with no gene match: 16. In germline, CDR1 is SGHKS, CDR2 YYEKEE (reference sequence). CDR3 length: 16 residues. CDR3 sequence: CASSPYYDTSAGTQYF. CDR3 coding DNA: TGTGCCAGCAGCCCATACTACGACACTAGCGCAGGGACCCAGTACTTC.

This clone was counted a single time. The chain joins TRBV6-5 to TRBJ2-1; D perhaps matches TRBD1 (6 bases). This CDR3 has 12 residues. Per germline, CDR1 MNHEY and CDR2 SVGAGI. V lost 6 bases to trimming and J lost 11 bases, with 14 bases between them. CDR3 protein: CASSYGRDKQFF. Here the CDR3 DNA reads TGTGCCAGCAGCTACGGTAGGGACAAGCAGTTCTTC.

This clone was detected only once. This rearrangement joins TRBV4-2 to TRBJ1-2; 7 bases match TRBD1. The ends lost 4 bases at V and 4 bases at J; junction bases unmatched: 15. Germline values: CDR1 LGHNA, CDR2 YNFKEQ. The CDR3 runs 17 residues. CDR3 DNA sequence: TGTGCCAGCAGCCCAAAACTATCTCAGGGGGTAGTCTATGGCTACACCTTC. It yields the protein CASSPKLSQGVVYGYTF.

The rearrangement joins TRBV6-1 to TRBJ1-2; TRBD1 matches at 7 bases. Trimming cost V 2 bases and J 0 bases; bases outside gene matches: 6. The germline CDR1 and CDR2 sequences are MNHNS and SASEGT. The CDR3 consists of 16 residues. The CDR3 DNA reads TGTGCCAGCAGTGAAAGAAGGACAGGAGCTAACTATGGCTACACCTTC. This codes for CASSERRTGANYGYTF.

This rearrangement joins TRBV29-1 to TRBJ1-1, with 9 bases identical to TRBD1. Unmatched junction bases numbered 0, after V lost 6 bases and J lost 1 base. CDR3 size: 12 residues. CDR1 is SQVTM and CDR2 is ANQGSEA in the germline V gene. For the CDR3, the DNA is TGCAGCGTGGGACAGGGGAACACTGAAGCTTTCTTT. Translation gives CSVGQGNTEAFF.

The rearrangement joins TRBV28 to TRBJ1-1; 7 bases match TRBD1. CDR1 and CDR2 from the germline V gene are MDHEN and SYDVKM. The CDR3 has 15 amino acids. The V and J ends lost 5 bases and 1 base, in that order; junction bases with no gene match: 7. The CDR3 reads CASSAPGGENTEAFF. The CDR3 DNA sequence: TGTGCCAGCAGTGCTCCAGGGGGTGAGAACACTGAAGCTTTCTTT.

The chain joins TRBV6-6 to TRBJ1-5; D is uncertain. The CDR3 runs 16 residues. CDR1 is MNHNY and CDR2 is SVGAGI in the germline V gene (reference sequence). Trimming left V 0 bases short and J 1 base short, with 10 bases between. The CDR3 DNA reads as TGTGCCAGCAGTTACTCGTATGGAGGGAGCAATCAGCCCCAGCATTTT. It yields the protein CASSYSYGGSNQPQHF.

V gene TRBV2 combines with J gene TRBJ1-5; D remains ambiguous. Trimming pared 5 bases from V and 4 bases from J, leaving 6 bases between. Germline assignment: CDR1 SNHLY and CDR2 FYNNEI. This CDR3 is built from 12 residues. The CDR3: CASSISNQPQHF. CDR3 bases: TGTGCCAGCAGTATTAGTAATCAGCCCCAGCATTTT.

CDR3 sequence reads: CASSQGEARNEQFF. Here the CDR3 DNA reads TGTGCCAGCAGCCAAGGAGAAGCCCGGAATGAGCAGTTCTTC. The V call is TRBV4-2, the J call TRBJ2-1; the D is unclear. The V end lost 1 base, the J end lost 7 bases, and 11 bases lay between the germline ends. CDR3 length: 14 amino acids. The germline V gene has CDR1 LGHNA and CDR2 YNFKEQ.

This clone has a handful of counts. In DNA, the CDR3 is TGTGCCAGCAGTGAAATTGAACGGAACACTGAAGCTTTCTTT. Amino acids: CASSEIERNTEAFF. The V call is TRBV2, the J call TRBJ1-1; D not certain. Germline CDR1 SNHLY, CDR2 FYNNEI. The CDR3 has 14 amino acids. The germline V and J ends were trimmed by 2 bases and 1 base, with 8 bases remaining between them.

V usage is TRBV15 and J usage is TRBJ2-5, with 9 positions matching TRBD2. The germline CDR1 and CDR2 sequences are LNHNV and YYDKDF (reference sequence). This CDR3 region has 15 residues. V lost 0 bases, J lost 5 bases, and 4 bases stayed unmatched. Here the CDR3 reads CATSRDRAGGETQYF. The CDR3 nucleotides read TGTGCCACCAGCAGAGATCGAGCGGGAGGCGAGACCCAGTACTTC.

The CDR3 loop reads CASSHGLAGGSYNEQFF. As DNA, the CDR3 is TGTGCCAGCAGTCACGGACTAGCGGGGGGATCCTACAATGAGCAGTTCTTC. The chain joins TRBV2 to TRBJ2-1; TRBD2 matches at 14 bases. Germline lookup yields CDR1 SNHLY and CDR2 FYNNEI. The CDR3 extends over 17 amino acids. V shed 5 bases, J shed 1 base, and the junction held 4 bases outside the gene matches. The variable domain in full, with the rest retrieved from reference TRBV2 and TRBJ2-1, is EPEVTQTPSHQVTQMGQEVILRCVPISNHLYFYWYRQILGQKVEFLVSFYNNEISEKSEIFDDQFSVERPDGSNFTLKIRSTKLEDSAMYFCASSHGLAGGSYNEQFFGPGTRLTVL.

This chain uses TRBV6-1 with TRBJ1-3; 9 bases align to TRBD1. Germline CDR1 and CDR2: MNHNS and SASEGT. The CDR3 loop spans 15 amino acids. J lost 4 bases, V lost 8 bases, and 9 bases had no gene match. CDR3 in DNA: TGTGCCAGCGACTTACAGGGGGCGCCGGGAAACACCATATATTTT. Translating it yields CASDLQGAPGNTIYF.

The chain joins TRBV30 to TRBJ2-5; D is perhaps TRBD1 (6 bases). The CDR3 loop spans 16 amino acids. CDR1 and CDR2 (germline): GTSNPN, SVGIG (reference sequence). Trimming removed 2 bases at V and 7 bases at J, with 23 bases between. The CDR3 DNA reads as TGTGCCTGGAGTCGGTCCCGGACAGCCGGATCTCGGACCCAGTACTTC. Its translation: CAWSRSRTAGSRTQYF. Full variable domain (outside the CDR3, taken from reference TRBV30 and TRBJ2-5): SQTIHQWPATLVQPVGSPLSLECTVEGTSNPNLYWYRQAAGRGLQLLFYSVGIGQISSEVPQNLSASRPQDRQFILSSKKLLLSDSGFYLCAWSRSRTAGSRTQYFGPGTRLLVL.

This clone was counted once. The rearrangement joins TRBV5-5 to TRBJ1-6, with TRBD1 as a possible D gene (6 bases). Germline V CDR1 and CDR2: SGHKS, YYEKEE (reference sequence). With 3 bases removed from V and 9 bases from J, the gap between germline ends came to 13 bases. The CDR3 is 14 residues long. The DNA of the CDR3 is TGTGCCAGCAGCTCCGGACAGCTAGGTTCACCCCTCCACTTT. It is translated as CASSSGQLGSPLHF.

The chain carries TRBV10-1 and TRBJ2-2; 13 bases map to TRBD2. Per germline, CDR1 WNHNN and CDR2 SYGVQD (reference sequence). J was trimmed by 7 bases and V by 8 bases; bases with no gene match: 7. The CDR3 covers 15 residues. CDR3: CASATGLAGRGELFF. Written as DNA, the CDR3 is TGCGCCAGCGCCACGGGACTAGCGGGGCGCGGGGAGCTGTTTTTT.

The J gene is TRBJ2-7, the V gene TRBV28; the match to TRBD1 covers 7 bases. The CDR3 has 13 amino acids. CDR1 is MDHEN, CDR2 SYDVKM, per germline. Trimming took 5 bases from V and 2 from J; bases not matched to a gene: 3. CDR3 sequence reads: CASSRGQPYEQYF. CDR3 in DNA: TGTGCCAGCAGTCGGGGACAGCCCTACGAGCAGTACTTC. Full variable domain (missing parts from reference TRBV28 and TRBJ2-7): DVKVTQSSRYLVKRTGEKVFLECVQDMDHENMFWYRQDPGLGLRLIYFSYDVKMKEKGDIPEGYSVSREKKERFSLILESASTNQTSMYLCASSRGQPYEQYFGPGTRLTVT.

The CDR3 protein is CASSSAPDPNTEAFF. CDR3 in DNA: TGTGCCAGCAGCTCAGCGCCCGACCCGAACACTGAAGCTTTCTTT. The chain carries TRBV11-2 and TRBJ1-1, with no clear D. CDR3 length equals 15 residues. Germline V CDR1 and CDR2: SGHAT, FQNNGV. Between the trimmed V and J ends, which lost 4 bases and 1 base, there was a span of 13 bases.

The J gene is TRBJ1-6, the V gene TRBV5-6; tentatively, D is TRBD1 (6 bases). The germline V gene has CDR1 SGHDT and CDR2 YYEEEE. Trimming pared 6 bases from V and 2 bases from J, leaving 12 bases between. The CDR3 has 15 amino acids. The CDR3 spells CASNQGFTYNSPLHF. In DNA form, the CDR3 reads TGTGCCAGCAACCAGGGGTTTACCTATAATTCACCCCTCCACTTT.

The chain combines TRBV28 with TRBJ2-5; 10 nucleotides agree with TRBD1. Germline CDR1 is MDHEN and CDR2 is SYDVKM. The CDR3 contains 16 residues. After removal of 3 bases from V and 1 base from J, the junction contained 5 bases not matched to a gene. CDR3 DNA sequence: TGTGCCAGCAGTTTTTCGGGACAGGGGTTCCAAGAGACCCAGTACTTC. It encodes CASSFSGQGFQETQYF.

The gene calls are TRBV6-1 and TRBJ1-2; the D is unclear. This CDR3 comprises 12 residues. The V gene lost 3 bases and the J gene lost 2 bases, with 4 bases spanning the gap. Germline lookup yields CDR1 MNHNS and CDR2 SASEGT. Written as DNA, the CDR3 is TGTGCCAGCAGTGATGGGAACTATGGCTACACCTTC. This translates into CASSDGNYGYTF.

The chain links TRBV18 to TRBJ2-6; D is possibly TRBD1 or TRBD2 (5 bases each). CDR3 length equals 15 residues. CDR1 is KGHSH and CDR2 is LQKENI in the germline V gene. The ends were cut back, 5 bases at V and 2 bases at J, with 10 bases in the middle. The CDR3 DNA follows: TGTGCCAGCTCAAAGAGGGGCCCTGGGGCCAACGTCCTGACTTTC. Translated: CASSKRGPGANVLTF. The full variable domain, with the rest looked up from reference TRBV18 and TRBJ2-6, is NAGVMQNPRHLVRRRGQEARLRCSPMKGHSHVYWYRQLPEEGLKFMVYLQKENIIDESGMPKERFSAEFPKEGPSILRIQQVVRGDSAAYFCASSKRGPGANVLTFGAGSRLTVL.